One sample yielded the 31 T cell receptor beta chains listed below, sequenced in a study of cytomegalovirus exposure and HLA in healthy donors. The PCR used 60 Vbeta and 13 Jbeta primers. Clones were read by immunoSEQ multiplex PCR, and TCRdb kept only the in-frame ones, dropping some. The sample holds some 180,000 clones, roughly 80% seen once. Sequences were obtained from PBMCs. All receptors come from a woman younger than 30 in good health and CMV-seronegative.

The chain combines TRBV28 with TRBJ1-2, with D possibly being TRBD1 (6 bases). CDR1 and CDR2 from the germline V gene are MDHEN and SYDVKM. Trimming took off 0 bases at V and 8 bases at J, with 13 bases between the two ends. The CDR3 covers 14 residues. CDR3 nucleotide sequence: TGTGCCAGCAGTTTATGGGTTACAGGGCAAGGCTACACCTTC. It is translated as CASSLWVTGQGYTF.

The genes are TRBV29-1 and TRBJ1-2; 10 nucleotides align to TRBD1. Germline values: CDR1 SQVTM, CDR2 ANQGSEA. The CDR3 consists of 13 residues. Trimming took 6 bases from V and 4 from J; bases not matched to a gene: 5. CDR3 coding DNA: TGCAGCGTGAGACAGGGGGCCACCTATGGCTACACCTTC. Translation gives CSVRQGATYGYTF.

CDR3 nucleotide sequence: TGTGCCAGCAGCTGGGGAGGGGTCATGAACACTGAAGCTTTCTTT. Protein product: CASSWGGVMNTEAFF. The rearrangement uses TRBV9 and TRBJ1-1; D possibly corresponds to TRBD1 (5 bases). The CDR3 totals 15 residues. Germline-derived CDR1 and CDR2 are SGDLS and YYNGEE. The V end lost 4 bases, the J end lost 0 bases, and 13 bases lay between the germline ends. Full variable domain (remainder filled in from reference TRBV9 and TRBJ1-1): DSGVTQTPKHLITATGQRVTLRCSPRSGDLSVYWYQQSLDQGLQFLIQYYNGEERAKGNILERFSAQQFPDLHSELNLSSLELGDSALYFCASSWGGVMNTEAFFGQGTRLTVV.

This chain joins TRBV30 and TRBJ2-7, with a tentative D call TRBD2 (5 bases). The V gene's germline CDR1 is GTSNPN and CDR2 SVGIG (reference sequence). V gave up 0 bases and J gave up 3 bases, with 12 bases separating them. The CDR3 is made up of 14 amino acids. CDR3: CAWSVLGSGYEQYF. The CDR3 DNA reads as TGTGCCTGGAGTGTACTAGGGTCCGGCTACGAGCAGTACTTC.

Written as DNA, the CDR3 is TGTGCCAGCAGCTTATGGGGGAGGGGTACTAGCGGGCCCGGAGGGGCCAATGAGCAGTTCTTC. Amino acid sequence: CASSLWGRGTSGPGGANEQFF. The chain uses TRBV7-6 and TRBJ2-1; 9 bases align to TRBD2. Germline loops: CDR1 SGHVS, CDR2 FNYEAQ. This CDR3 comprises 21 residues. The J segment lost 6 bases and the V segment lost 2 bases, leaving 23 bases of the junction unmatched.

The chain is built from TRBV18 and TRBJ2-5; D is perhaps TRBD1 (8 bases). This CDR3 is 16 amino acids long. The V end was cut by 4 bases, the J end by 2 bases, with 17 bases between. Germline-derived CDR1 and CDR2 are KGHSH and LQKENI. The CDR3 DNA reads as TGTGCCAGCTCACGGAACGGACAGGGAGGGCAAGAGACCCAGTACTTC. Amino acids: CASSRNGQGGQETQYF.

The rearrangement joins TRBV5-8 to TRBJ2-1; TRBD1 matches at 7 bases. Germline V gene data show CDR1 as SGHTS and CDR2 as YDEGEE. V gave up 4 bases and J gave up 6 bases; unmatched junction bases: 10. The CDR3 contains 15 residues. The chain's CDR3 is CASSRQGGYSNEQFF. CDR3 bases: TGTGCCAGCAGCAGACAGGGCGGATATTCCAATGAGCAGTTCTTC.

This clone was detected a few times. The chain combines TRBV4-3 with TRBJ1-5; 9 nucleotides agree with TRBD1. This CDR3 region has 19 residues. Germline-derived CDR1 and CDR2 are LGHNA and YSLEER. Trimming removed 0 bases from V and 4 bases from J; junction bases left unmatched: 13. CDR3 residues: CASSQDYLGQGGPNQPQHF. CDR3 bases: TGCGCCAGCAGCCAAGATTATCTGGGACAGGGTGGACCTAATCAGCCCCAGCATTTT.

This chain connects TRBV7-6 to TRBJ2-3, with D possibly being TRBD2 (5 bases). Trimming took off 4 bases at V and 2 bases at J, with 16 bases between the two ends. The CDR3 length is 16 residues. Germline V gene lookup returns CDR1 SGHVS and CDR2 FNYEAQ. CDR3 loop: CASSSLSGGNTDTQYF. CDR3 nucleotide sequence: TGTGCCAGCAGCTCCCTGAGCGGTGGAAACACAGATACGCAGTATTTT.

This sequence joins TRBV27 and TRBJ2-7; D is possibly TRBD2 (7 bases). V was trimmed by 4 bases and J by 1 base, leaving 20 bases between them. The CDR3 runs to 17 residues. Germline V gene lookup returns CDR1 MNHEY and CDR2 SMNVEV (reference sequence). The CDR3 loop reads CASSSARPGGDSYEQYF. DNA for the CDR3: TGTGCCAGCAGTTCCGCCCGCCCGGGGGGCGATTCCTACGAGCAGTACTTC.

The V gene is TRBV28, the J gene TRBJ1-4, with D possibly TRBD1 on 5 matching bases. The V end lost 6 bases, the J end lost 8 bases, and 7 bases lay between the germline ends. Germline V gene data show CDR1 as MDHEN and CDR2 as SYDVKM. The CDR3 is 11 residues long. CDR3 nucleotide sequence: TGTGCCAGCAGCTACAGGGAAAAACTGTTTTTT. The encoded protein is CASSYREKLFF.

This clone was seen once. The chain recombines TRBV6-1 with TRBJ2-1; the D gene is possibly TRBD2 (6 bases). Trimming took 4 bases from V and 7 from J, leaving 11 bases between them. Germline CDR1 is MNHNS and CDR2 is SASEGT. There are 13 residues in the CDR3. CDR3 sequence (DNA): TGTGCCAGCAGTGTGGGACTTAGGAATGAGCAGTTCTTC. This gives the protein CASSVGLRNEQFF.

CDR3: CATYRRGVATEAFF. The DNA for the CDR3 is TGTGCCACCTATCGGCGGGGAGTGGCCACTGAAGCTTTCTTT. The chain uses TRBV6-5 and TRBJ1-1; the D is unclear. The CDR3 covers 14 residues. Germline-derived CDR1 and CDR2 are MNHEY and SVGAGI. Trimming took off 10 bases at V and 4 bases at J, with 19 bases between the two ends.

The chain links TRBV27 to TRBJ2-5, with D possibly TRBD2 on 5 matching bases. The CDR3 runs to 17 residues. Germline CDR1 MNHEY, CDR2 SMNVEV (reference sequence). V lost 0 bases, J lost 4 bases, and 18 bases lay in between. CDR3 loop: CASSLSTVSGGRETQYF. The CDR3 nucleotides are TGTGCCAGCAGTTTATCGACTGTGTCAGGAGGTCGAGAGACCCAGTACTTC.

The V gene is TRBV7-9, the J gene TRBJ1-4; 7 bases align to TRBD1. CDR3 length: 16 amino acids. The V gene end was trimmed by 2 bases and the J gene end by 6 bases; junction bases not matched to a gene: 9. Germline values: CDR1 SEHNR, CDR2 FQNEAQ (reference sequence). The DNA for the CDR3 is TGTGCCAGCAGCTTAAGGTGGAGGGGGCTTGATGAAAAACTGTTTTTT. Translating it yields CASSLRWRGLDEKLFF.

The chain uses TRBV19 and TRBJ2-2, with D maybe TRBD2 (5 bases). V lost 1 base and J lost 2, with 11 bases in between. This CDR3 is 16 amino acids long. The germline V gene has CDR1 LNHDA and CDR2 SQIVND (reference sequence). Here the CDR3 DNA reads TGTGCCAGTAGTATAGGAGGGAATCGAAACACCGGGGAGCTGTTTTTT. It translates to CASSIGGNRNTGELFF.

The V and J genes are TRBV28 and TRBJ2-3, with 9 bases aligning to TRBD2. With V trimmed by 6 bases and J by 3 bases, 10 bases remained unmatched. The CDR3 is 16 amino acids. The germline V gene encodes CDR1 MDHEN and CDR2 SYDVKM. This CDR3 reads CASSKAGGSRTDTQYF. CDR3 nucleotides: TGTGCCAGCAGCAAAGCGGGGGGCAGCAGGACAGATACGCAGTATTTT.

This rearrangement joins TRBV27 to TRBJ1-2; TRBD1 might be the D (6 bases). Trimming took off 5 bases at V and 6 bases at J, with 16 bases between the two ends. Germline V lookup: CDR1 MNHEY, CDR2 SMNVEV (reference sequence). The CDR3 has 14 amino acids. CDR3 sequence (DNA): TGTGCCAGCAGTGCCCAACAGGGATGGGATGGCTACACCTTC. The encoded protein is CASSAQQGWDGYTF.

The chain couples TRBV28 to TRBJ1-1; 9 positions agree with TRBD1. Germline CDR1 reads MDHEN; CDR2 reads SYDVKM. V trimming: 5 bases; J trimming: 6 bases; junction bases outside the gene matches: 16. The CDR3 is 17 amino acids. As DNA, the CDR3 is TGTGCCAGCAGTCAGTTGGGGACAGGGAGCGGAGGGGCTGAAGCTTTCTTT. This sequence encodes CASSQLGTGSGGAEAFF.

The chain links TRBV28 to TRBJ2-7, with D perhaps matching TRBD2 (5 bases). The germline V and J ends were trimmed by 7 bases and 0 bases, with 16 bases remaining between them. The germline V gene has CDR1 MDHEN and CDR2 SYDVKM. The CDR3 totals 15 residues. Here the CDR3 DNA reads TGTGCCAGCACCTCGGAGGAAACCTCCTCCTACGAGCAGTACTTC. Protein sequence: CASTSEETSSYEQYF.

This chain connects TRBV7-9 to TRBJ1-1; D gene uncertain. The CDR3 extends over 13 amino acids. From germline, CDR1 is SEHNR and CDR2 FQNEAQ (reference sequence). V was trimmed by 2 bases and J by 6 bases, leaving 10 bases between them. The CDR3 sequence is CASSLSLEPEAFF. CDR3 DNA: TGTGCCAGCAGCTTAAGTTTAGAACCTGAAGCTTTCTTT.

The rearrangement uses TRBV21-1 and TRBJ2-1; the table's D gene call, TRBD2, was not cross checked with the DNA. TRBV21-1 is a documented pseudogene. This CDR3 has 13 residues. In nucleotides, the CDR3 is TGTGCCAGCGGGGACTACTCCTACAATGAGCAGTTCTTC. As protein: CASGDYSYNEQFF.

The rearrangement joins TRBV9 to TRBJ2-7; D gene ambiguous. The CDR3 is made up of 16 amino acids. Germline CDR1 reads SGDLS; CDR2 reads YYNGEE. Trimming took off 0 bases at V and 0 bases at J, with 13 bases between the two ends. CDR3 DNA: TGTGCCAGCAGCGTAGGAGGTAGCAAGACCTCCTACGAGCAGTACTTC. Translation gives CASSVGGSKTSYEQYF.

The chain couples TRBV6-5 to TRBJ2-2, with 9 bases lining up with TRBD1. Germline loops: CDR1 MNHEY, CDR2 SVGAGI. The CDR3 has 16 amino acids. J lost 5 bases, V lost 4 bases, and 8 bases had no gene match. This CDR3 reads CASSSAGTGRTGELFF. DNA of the CDR3: TGTGCCAGCAGTTCCGCCGGGACAGGGAGAACCGGGGAGCTGTTTTTT.

The chain combines TRBV11-2 with TRBJ2-5, with 13 bases aligning to TRBD2. Germline CDR1 is SGHAT and CDR2 is FQNNGV. J gave up 5 bases and V 5 bases, and 5 bases lay outside the gene matches. This CDR3 has 15 amino acids. CDR3 DNA: TGTGCCAGCAGCCTACTAGCGGGAGGGGCGGAGACCCAGTACTTC. This codes for CASSLLAGGAETQYF.

In this sample, this clone turned up a few times. The CDR3 DNA reads as TGTGCCAGCAGCCGAAGACAGGGATTTTCCTACGAGCAGTACTTC. Amino acid sequence: CASSRRQGFSYEQYF. The J gene is TRBJ2-7, the V gene TRBV28, with 7 bases that match TRBD1. CDR3 length equals 15 residues. V lost 6 bases to trimming and J lost 1 base; unmatched junction nucleotides: 9. Looked up from germline, CDR1 is MDHEN and CDR2 is SYDVKM.

The gene calls are TRBV18 and TRBJ2-2; 7 bases align to TRBD2. The CDR3 has 16 residues. V gave up 2 bases and J gave up 0 bases; unmatched junction bases: 3. CDR1 KGHSH and CDR2 LQKENI come from the germline V gene. Here the CDR3 DNA reads TGTGCCAGCTCACCATGGGGGGGAGCGAACACCGGGGAGCTGTTTTTT. It specifies CASSPWGGANTGELFF.

The chain has TRBV4-3 and TRBJ1-1; TRBD1 might be the D (5 bases). Trimming removed 4 bases at V and 7 bases at J, with 19 bases between. Germline V gives CDR1 LGHNA, CDR2 YSLEER. CDR3 length: 15 amino acids. The CDR3 DNA reads TGCGCCAGCAGCCTCCTCGCAGGGAAAGTAGTTGAAGCTTTCTTT. Its protein product is CASSLLAGKVVEAFF.

A few counts support this clone. The J gene is TRBJ2-1, the V gene TRBV11-3; the D is unclear. The V and J ends lost 0 bases and 7 bases respectively, with 4 bases between them. The CDR3 contains 12 residues. Germline lookup yields CDR1 SGHNT and CDR2 YENEEA. The CDR3 is CASSLDGNEQFF. CDR3 DNA sequence: TGTGCCAGCAGCTTAGACGGGAATGAGCAGTTCTTC.

The J gene is TRBJ1-2, the V gene TRBV29-1; possible D gene TRBD1, 6 bases. CDR1 is SQVTM and CDR2 is ANQGSEA in the germline V gene. CDR3 size: 13 residues. The V gene lost 7 bases and the J gene lost 5 bases, with 17 bases spanning the gap. In DNA, the CDR3 is TGCAGCGGGGGGCCTCAGGGCGAATATGGCTACACCTTC. Amino acid sequence: CSGGPQGEYGYTF.

This clone came up once. This sequence joins TRBV6-5 and TRBJ1-2, with D unclear. Trimming left V 7 bases short and J 6 bases short, with 18 bases between. This CDR3 comprises 14 residues. Germline CDR1 and CDR2: MNHEY and SVGAGI. The CDR3 DNA reads TGTGCCAGCACCCTTAGCCAGGAGGTTAATGGCTACACCTTC. Translation: CASTLSQEVNGYTF.